One sample yielded the 19 T cell receptor beta chains listed below, sequenced in a study of T-cell memory formation after mild COVID-19. From the 5' RACE reads, TCRdb called clonotypes with MiXCR, one entry per CDR3 protein. Of under 250,000 distinct CDR3 sequences listed, under 12% are singletons. Sequenced: PBMCs or a T cell subset sorted from them (not recorded which). The receptors derive from a man aged 18 to 30 who had mild COVID-19 (a few samples of this study predate the infection). Cell type and time point are not known.

The gene calls are TRBV12-3 or TRBV12-4 and TRBJ2-1; D possibly corresponds to TRBD1 (6 bases). Trimming removed 6 bases at V and 7 bases at J, with 16 bases between. CDR3 length: 14 residues. The CDR3 nucleotides read TGTGCCAGCAGCCCCAGGACAGTAGCGAATGAGCAGTTCTTC. Translation: CASSPRTVANEQFF.

This chain joins TRBV5-1 and TRBJ1-1; D unclear. Germline V gene data show CDR1 as SGHRS and CDR2 as YFSETQ. The ends were cut back, 2 bases at V and 1 base at J, with 9 bases in the middle. The CDR3 loop spans 14 amino acids. The CDR3 protein is CASSFTTSNTEAFF. In DNA form, the CDR3 reads TGCGCCAGCAGCTTTACAACCTCGAACACTGAAGCTTTCTTT.

This clonotype has a handful of counts. J is TRBJ2-1 and V is TRBV4-3; no firm D call. The V gene's germline CDR1 is LGHNA and CDR2 YSLEER. V lost 0 bases, J lost 2 bases, and 17 bases lay in between. The CDR3 runs to 18 residues. The CDR3 coding sequence is TGCGCCAGCAGCCAAGAGGGGATGAGTTGGCAGACCTACAATGAGCAGTTCTTC. As protein: CASSQEGMSWQTYNEQFF.

V and J are TRBV7-3 and TRBJ1-6, with D unclear. CDR3 length: 13 residues. The V and J ends lost 4 bases and 8 bases respectively, with 9 bases between them. Germline CDR1 SGHTA, CDR2 FQGTGA. CDR3 protein: CASSWRWDSPLHF. As DNA, the CDR3 is TGTGCCAGCAGCTGGAGGTGGGATTCACCCCTCCACTTT.

The gene calls are TRBV23-1 and TRBJ1-5, with D hard to call. TRBV23-1 is known as an ORF, though its function is uncertain. The CDR3 loop spans 19 amino acids. Trimming left V 0 bases short and J 0 bases short, with 18 bases between. CDR3 amino acids: CASSQSKLQVNFSNQPQHF. The CDR3 DNA reads TGCGCCAGCAGTCAATCAAAACTCCAAGTGAATTTTAGCAATCAGCCCCAGCATTTT.

This clonotype occurred many times. In nucleotides, the CDR3 is TGTGCCAGCAGTCTCCACAGGGTACAGCAGGATACGCAGTATTTT. It specifies CASSLHRVQQDTQYF. The rearrangement joins TRBV12-3 or TRBV12-4 to TRBJ2-3, with D possibly being TRBD1 (6 bases). The CDR3 extends over 15 amino acids. V was cut by 5 bases and J by 6 bases, with 18 bases left in between.

The table lists this clonotype with a few counts. DNA for the CDR3: TGTGCCAGCAGCGCCTCTTTTCCCACAGATACGCAGTATTTT. Translating gives CASSASFPTDTQYF. This chain connects TRBV9 to TRBJ2-3, with D unclear. The CDR3 sequence is 14 residues long. Deletions cut 3 bases from V and 2 bases from J, with 10 bases between. Per the germline V gene, CDR1 is SGDLS and CDR2 is YYNGEE.

The rearrangement uses TRBV5-5 and TRBJ1-1; a weak D match, TRBD1 (5 bases). CDR1 is SGHKS, CDR2 YYEKEE, per germline (reference sequence). V was clipped by 3 bases and J by 4 bases, with 13 bases between them. The CDR3 consists of 14 residues. CDR3 in amino acids: CASSYTIGGTEAFF. The CDR3 bases are TGTGCCAGCAGCTACACCATCGGGGGCACTGAAGCTTTCTTT.

Ten or more counts support this clonotype. The J gene is TRBJ1-1, the V gene TRBV5-1, with a weak D call TRBD1 (5 bases). The CDR3 has 14 residues. The V end was cut by 4 bases, the J end by 3 bases, with 13 bases between. Germline V gene lookup returns CDR1 SGHRS and CDR2 YFSETQ. CDR3 DNA: TGCGCCAGCAGCCGCGATCTAGGGGACACTGAAGCTTTCTTT. Amino acid sequence: CASSRDLGDTEAFF.

This clonotype was seen a few times. This sequence joins TRBV7-2 and TRBJ1-2; 8 nucleotides align to TRBD1. Germline CDR1 SGHTA, CDR2 FQGNSA. Germline trimming cut 5 bases from V and 7 bases from J; bases unmatched to any gene: 6. The length of the CDR3 is 13 residues. The DNA for the CDR3 is TGTGCCAGCAGCGTACAGGGGGTGACTGGCTACACCTTC. This encodes CASSVQGVTGYTF.

The gene calls are TRBV6-5 and TRBJ2-3, with a tentative D call TRBD2 (6 bases). Looked up from germline, CDR1 is MNHEY and CDR2 is SVGAGI. The germline V and J ends were trimmed by 10 bases and 4 bases, with 12 bases remaining between them. This CDR3 has 12 amino acids. The CDR3, as DNA: TGTGCCACCGTTGGAGGGGCAGATACGCAGTATTTT. Protein sequence: CATVGGADTQYF.

This chain connects TRBV12-3 or TRBV12-4 to TRBJ2-4; the D gene is possibly TRBD1 (5 bases). The CDR3 runs to 17 residues. V gave up 5 bases and J gave up 0 bases, with 17 bases separating them. The CDR3 DNA reads as TGTGCCAGCAGTCCGCTGGCTGGGGCCGGAGCCAAAAACATTCAGTACTTC. Translation: CASSPLAGAGAKNIQYF.

The chain combines TRBV7-2 with TRBJ2-7; 10 bases fit TRBD1. The germline gives CDR1 SGHTA, CDR2 FQGNSA. V was clipped by 3 bases and J by 5 bases; unmatched bases: 4. The length of the CDR3 is 14 residues. CDR3 bases: TGTGCCAGCAGCTTGGACAGGGGGGTTCACGAGCAGTACGTC. Translating gives CASSLDRGVHEQYV.

The chain has TRBV18 and TRBJ2-7; TRBD2 is a possible D gene (5 bases). Germline loops: CDR1 KGHSH, CDR2 LQKENI. The CDR3 runs to 13 residues. Trimming stripped 3 bases from V and 6 bases from J, with 12 bases between. This CDR3 is CASSPNNRGEQYV. CDR3 in DNA: TGTGCCAGCTCACCCAACAATCGGGGCGAGCAGTACGTC.

This clonotype was detected a few times. This chain joins TRBV6-5 and TRBJ2-7, with D tentatively TRBD1 (6 bases). Germline CDR1 is MNHEY and CDR2 is SVGAGI. This CDR3 contains 15 residues. V was shortened by 0 bases and J by 2 bases, with 11 bases between the two germline ends. CDR3 in DNA: TGTGCCAGCAGTTACTCGAGGGGGTTCGCCTACGAGCAGTACTTC. Amino acids: CASSYSRGFAYEQYF.

This clonotype was observed a few times. V is TRBV24-1 and J is TRBJ1-5; 7 bases match TRBD1. From germline, CDR1 is KGHDR and CDR2 SFDVKD. The CDR3 consists of 16 residues. V trimming: 3 bases; J trimming: 3 bases; junction bases outside the gene matches: 7. CDR3 loop: CATSDADRLPNQPQHF. The DNA for the CDR3 is TGTGCCACCAGTGATGCGGACAGGCTTCCCAATCAGCCCCAGCATTTT.

The rearrangement links TRBV7-3 to TRBJ1-6, with D possibly being TRBD1 (6 bases). Trimming took 4 bases from V and 7 from J, leaving 11 bases between them. There are 14 residues in the CDR3. Germline CDR1 SGHTA, CDR2 FQGTGA. The chain's CDR3 is CASSYLGANSPLHF. DNA of the CDR3: TGTGCCAGCAGCTATCTGGGGGCGAATTCACCCCTCCACTTT.

A few counts support this clonotype. The chain joins TRBV9 to TRBJ2-5; D might be TRBD1 (6 bases). Deletions cut 0 bases from V and 2 bases from J, with 14 bases between. The V gene's germline CDR1 is SGDLS and CDR2 YYNGEE. This CDR3 has 16 amino acids. The CDR3 DNA reads as TGTGCCAGCAGCGTAGGGGGGCGTATAGATCAAGAGACCCAGTACTTC. It is translated as CASSVGGRIDQETQYF.

The chain joins TRBV12-3 or TRBV12-4 to TRBJ1-5, with D possibly TRBD1 on 5 matching bases. The CDR3 consists of 14 residues. V lost 2 bases and J 3 bases, leaving 8 bases between the germline ends. CDR3 nucleotide sequence: TGTGCCAGCAGTTTACCCAGGGACAATCAGCCCCAGCATTTT. It translates to CASSLPRDNQPQHF.